Included here is one T cell receptor beta chain sequence, with context. What it binds is not known. In germline, CDR1 is MNHEY, CDR2 SMNVEV (reference sequence). Trimming stripped 3 bases from V and 8 bases from J, with 19 bases between. This CDR3 region has 15 residues. The protocol was immunoSEQ multiplex PCR, while the TCRdb copy is restricted to in-frame clones and leaves out a portion. The repertoire consists of roughly 250,000 clones, with 70% occurring once and the leading ten covering roughly 14%. This entry is derived from a study of cytotoxic CD8 clonotypes in ibrutinib-treated CLL. General study results and limits: Few clonotypes were public, and these shrank or held steady under treatment.

This specimen was PBMCs, taken after 24 months of ibrutinib treatment. The origin of this receptor is a human donor with chronic lymphocytic leukemia. The genes are TRBV27 and TRBJ1-2; no firm D call. CDR3 DNA sequence: TGTGCCAGCAGTTTTGAAGGACCGACGAGCGGAGGCTACACCTTC. Its translation is CASSFEGPTSGGYTF.